This TCR beta chain was recovered during a study of beta chain features in type 1 diabetes. Reverse transcribing all isolated RNA meant expressed TCRB transcripts were sequenced. The table came from immunoSEQ multiplex PCR; TCRdb's copy has only in-frame clones and leaves some out. This table has around 250,000 clones, 25% to 30% appearing once. CDR3 size: 14 residues. The V gene lost 4 bases and the J gene lost 3 bases, with 13 bases spanning the gap. CDR1 is SEHNR and CDR2 is FQNEAQ in the germline V gene (reference sequence). Overall study results and limits: Patients showed naive, central memory and Treg TCRB repertoires that appeared more similar than those of healthy donors. Over-representation of high TCR-expressing cells was a possible consequence of cDNA sequencing.

In its sample, this clone was seen a few times. What it recognizes is unknown. The clonotype comes from a man younger than 40 in good health. The gene calls are TRBV7-9 and TRBJ2-7; D uncertain. Sequences were obtained from central memory CD4+ T cells from blood. The CDR3 reads CASSSGLKGYEQYF. The CDR3 DNA is TGTGCCAGCAGCTCGGGCCTAAAGGGCTACGAGCAGTACTTC.